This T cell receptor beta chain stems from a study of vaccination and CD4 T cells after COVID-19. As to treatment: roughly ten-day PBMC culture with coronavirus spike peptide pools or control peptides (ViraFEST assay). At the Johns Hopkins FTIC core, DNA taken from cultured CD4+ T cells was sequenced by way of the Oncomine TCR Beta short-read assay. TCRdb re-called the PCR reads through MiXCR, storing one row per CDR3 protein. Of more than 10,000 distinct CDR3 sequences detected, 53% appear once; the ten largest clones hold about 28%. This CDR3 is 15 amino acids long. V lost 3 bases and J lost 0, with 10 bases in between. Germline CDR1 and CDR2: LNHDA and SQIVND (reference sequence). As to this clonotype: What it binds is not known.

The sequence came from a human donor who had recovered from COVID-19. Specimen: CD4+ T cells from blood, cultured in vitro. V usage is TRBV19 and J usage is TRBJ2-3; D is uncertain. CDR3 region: CASSMRNPSTDTQYF. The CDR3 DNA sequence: TGTGCCAGTAGTATGCGGAACCCTAGCACAGATACGCAGTATTTT.